This TCR beta chain was retrieved from a study of T cells after yellow fever vaccination. This clonotype was found a few times. V was clipped by 7 bases and J by 2 bases, with 9 bases between them. Germline-derived CDR1 and CDR2 are ENHRY and SYGVKD. This CDR3 has 12 residues. For TCR, cDNA came from 5'RACE template switching, which added a universal primer site and UMIs. TCRdb called the 5' RACE reads again in MiXCR, with one record for every CDR3 protein. This sample has 200,000 to 300,000 distinct CDR3 sequences, with 13% found just once. The chain links TRBV10-3 to TRBJ2-7; D unclear. The sequence derives from a man aged 30 to 45 who received the YFV17D yellow fever vaccine. The sequences come from CD4+ T cells sorted from PBMCs, collected 45 days after the yellow fever booster vaccination. In DNA, the CDR3 is TGTGCCATCAAAAGAGACCCCTACGAGCAGTACTTC. Its translation is CAIKRDPYEQYF.